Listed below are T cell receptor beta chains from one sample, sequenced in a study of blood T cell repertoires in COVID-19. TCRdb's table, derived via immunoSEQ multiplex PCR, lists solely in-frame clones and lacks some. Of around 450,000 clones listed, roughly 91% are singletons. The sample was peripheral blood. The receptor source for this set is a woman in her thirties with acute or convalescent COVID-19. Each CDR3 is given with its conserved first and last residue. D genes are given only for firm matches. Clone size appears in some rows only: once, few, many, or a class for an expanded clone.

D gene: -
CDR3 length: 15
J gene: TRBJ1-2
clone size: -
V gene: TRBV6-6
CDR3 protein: CASSSQGAVGEGYTF
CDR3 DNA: TGTGCCAGCAGTAGCCAGGGCGCGGTAGGAGAGGGCTACACCTTC

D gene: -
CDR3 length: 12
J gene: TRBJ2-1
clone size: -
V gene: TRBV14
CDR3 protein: CASSHRGNEQFF
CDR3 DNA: TGTGCCAGCAGCCATCGCGGCAATGAGCAGTTCTTC

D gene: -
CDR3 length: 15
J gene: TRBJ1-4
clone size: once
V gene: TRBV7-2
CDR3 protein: CASSLGGSFLEKLFF
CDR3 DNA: TGTGCCAGCAGCTTAGGAGGCAGTTTCCTTGAAAAACTGTTTTTT

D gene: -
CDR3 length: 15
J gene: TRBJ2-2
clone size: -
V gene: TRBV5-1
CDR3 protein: CASSVDPSNTGELFF
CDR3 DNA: TGCGCCAGCAGCGTGGACCCGAGCAACACCGGGGAGCTGTTTTTT

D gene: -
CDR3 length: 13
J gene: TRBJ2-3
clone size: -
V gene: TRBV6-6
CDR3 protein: CASSFEARDTQYF
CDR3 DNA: TGTGCCAGCAGTTTTGAGGCAAGGGATACGCAGTATTTT

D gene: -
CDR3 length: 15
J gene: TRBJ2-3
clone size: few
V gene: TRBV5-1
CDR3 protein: CASSLAAASTDTQYF
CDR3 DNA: TGCGCCAGCAGCTTGGCCGCAGCGTCCACAGATACGCAGTATTTT

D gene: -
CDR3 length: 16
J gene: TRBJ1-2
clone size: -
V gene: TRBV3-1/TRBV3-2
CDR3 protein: CASSQDGPVPIYGYTF
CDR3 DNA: TGTGCCAGCAGCCAAGATGGGCCAGTACCCATCTATGGCTACACCTTC

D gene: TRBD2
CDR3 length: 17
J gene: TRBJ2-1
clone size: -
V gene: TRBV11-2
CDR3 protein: CASSQRAGGYSYNEQFF
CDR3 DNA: TGTGCCAGCAGCCAGAGAGCGGGGGGGTACTCCTACAATGAGCAGTTCTTC

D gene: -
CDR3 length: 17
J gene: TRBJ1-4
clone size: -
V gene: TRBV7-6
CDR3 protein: CASSLASLGRNNEKLFF
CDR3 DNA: TGTGCCAGCAGCTTAGCCTCCCTTGGTAGAAATAATGAAAAACTGTTTTTT

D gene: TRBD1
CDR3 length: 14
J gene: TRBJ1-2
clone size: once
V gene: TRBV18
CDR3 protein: CASSPGEGAVGYTF
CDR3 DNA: TGTGCCAGCTCACCTGGTGAGGGGGCGGTTGGCTACACCTTC

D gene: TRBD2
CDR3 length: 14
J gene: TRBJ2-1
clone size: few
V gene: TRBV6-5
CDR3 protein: CASTSGGNYNEQFF
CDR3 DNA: TGTGCCAGCACAAGCGGGGGGAACTACAATGAGCAGTTCTTC

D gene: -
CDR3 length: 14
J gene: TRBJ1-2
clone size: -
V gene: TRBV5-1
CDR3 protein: CASSLGTASYGYTF
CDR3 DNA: TGCGCCAGCAGCTTGGGGACAGCCTCCTATGGCTACACCTTC

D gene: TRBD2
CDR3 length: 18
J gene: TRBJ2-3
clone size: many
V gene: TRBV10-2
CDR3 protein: CASSESVVAGGYTDTQYF
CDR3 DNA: TGCGCCAGCAGTGAGTCGGTGGTGGCGGGGGGATACACAGATACGCAGTATTTT

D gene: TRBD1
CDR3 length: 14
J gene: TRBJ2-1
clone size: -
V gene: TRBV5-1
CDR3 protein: CASSSDRGRDEQFF
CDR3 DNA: TGCGCCAGCAGCTCGGACAGGGGACGCGATGAGCAGTTCTTC

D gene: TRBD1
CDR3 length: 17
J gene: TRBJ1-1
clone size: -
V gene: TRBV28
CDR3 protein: CASSLLGQGIRNTEAFF
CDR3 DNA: TGTGCCAGCAGTTTATTGGGACAGGGGATCCGGAACACTGAAGCTTTCTTT

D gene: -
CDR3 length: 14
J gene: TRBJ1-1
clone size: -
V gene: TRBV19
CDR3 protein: CASSITGLNTEAFF
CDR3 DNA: TGTGCCAGTAGTATCACAGGCCTGAACACTGAAGCTTTCTTT

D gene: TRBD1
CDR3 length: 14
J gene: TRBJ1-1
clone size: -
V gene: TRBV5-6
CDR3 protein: CASRLGTGGTEAFF
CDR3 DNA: TGTGCCAGCAGATTAGGGACAGGGGGCACTGAAGCTTTCTTT

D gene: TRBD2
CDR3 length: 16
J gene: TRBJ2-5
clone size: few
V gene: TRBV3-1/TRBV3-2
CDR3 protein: CASSQKGGTSAETQYF
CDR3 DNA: TGTGCCAGCAGCCAAAAGGGGGGGACTAGCGCGGAGACCCAGTACTTC

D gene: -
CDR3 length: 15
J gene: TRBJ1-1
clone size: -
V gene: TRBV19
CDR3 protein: CAPSGEGLADTEAFF
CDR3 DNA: TGTGCCCCATCGGGTGAAGGGTTAGCGGACACTGAAGCTTTCTTT

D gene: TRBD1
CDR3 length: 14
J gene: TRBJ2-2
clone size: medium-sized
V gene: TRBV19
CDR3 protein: CATGTGGWTGELFF
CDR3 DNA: TGTGCCACCGGGACAGGGGGCTGGACCGGGGAGCTGTTTTTT

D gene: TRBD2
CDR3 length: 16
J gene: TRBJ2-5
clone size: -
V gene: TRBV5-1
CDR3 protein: CASSATSGGPQETQYF
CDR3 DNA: TGCGCCAGCAGCGCTACTAGCGGGGGACCCCAAGAGACCCAGTACTTC

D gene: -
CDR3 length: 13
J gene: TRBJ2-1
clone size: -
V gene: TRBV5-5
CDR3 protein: CASSLGDFNEQFF
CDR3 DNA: TGTGCCAGCAGCTTGGGGGACTTCAATGAGCAGTTCTTC

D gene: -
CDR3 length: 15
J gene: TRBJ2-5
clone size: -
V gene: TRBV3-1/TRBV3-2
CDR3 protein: CASSLSDSPQETQYF
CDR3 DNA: TGTGCCAGCAGCCTCTCGGACAGCCCACAAGAGACCCAGTACTTC

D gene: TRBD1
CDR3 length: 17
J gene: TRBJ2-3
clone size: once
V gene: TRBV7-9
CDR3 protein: CASSLTISGTDTDTQYF
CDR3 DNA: TGTGCCAGCAGCTTAACCATTTCCGGGACAGACACAGATACGCAGTATTTT

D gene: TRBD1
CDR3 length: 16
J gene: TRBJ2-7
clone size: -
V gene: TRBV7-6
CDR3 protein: CASSLETGASSYEQYF
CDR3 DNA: TGTGCCAGCAGCTTAGAAACAGGGGCCTCCTCCTACGAGCAGTACTTC